These 21 T cell receptor beta chains came from one sample sequenced in a study of Graves' ophthalmopathy and Graves' hyperthyroidism. The TCR beta CDR3 regions underwent amplification from RNA transcripts. Second-round multiplex PCR followed a first-round RT-PCR using HTBI primers. TCRdb reprocessed the multiplex PCR reads via MiXCR and lists one record per CDR3 protein. The sample gives 900,000 to 1,200,000 distinct CDR3 sequences, about 36% of which show up once; roughly 11% is in the top ten. Sequencing was done on a sample of peripheral blood or thyroid tissue (not recorded which). The source is an adult man with Graves' hyperthyroidism.

The chain has TRBV20-1 and TRBJ2-7; TRBD1 aligns across 7 bases. Per the germline V gene, CDR1 is DFQATT and CDR2 is SNEGSKA (reference sequence). The trim removed 5 bases at V and 0 bases at J, leaving 7 bases unmatched. This CDR3 comprises 14 residues. CDR3 DNA sequence: TGCAGTGCTCCAGGACAGGCACTCTCCTACGAGCAGTACTTC. Protein product: CSAPGQALSYEQYF.

The chain combines TRBV12-3 or TRBV12-4 with TRBJ1-4; D ambiguous. Trimming left V 7 bases short and J 0 bases short, with 6 bases between. This CDR3 contains 13 residues. The CDR3 sequence is CASTTATNEKLFF. In DNA form, the CDR3 reads TGTGCCAGCACTACTGCAACTAATGAAAAACTGTTTTTT.

This clonotype was detected once. One end of the junction varies from germline; a read error may be responsible. The V and J genes are TRBV29-1 and TRBJ2-7, with D tentatively TRBD1 or TRBD2 (5 bases each). The CDR3 is 13 residues long. Germline V gives CDR1 SQVTM, CDR2 ANQGSEA. The DNA of the CDR3 is TGTAGCGTTGAAACTAGGGACCCCTACGAGCAGTACTTC. Its protein product is CSVETRDPYEQYF.

In this sample, this clonotype turned up a few times. The chain links TRBV7-9 to TRBJ2-7; tentatively, D is TRBD1 or TRBD2 (5 bases each). The CDR3 totals 13 residues. With 4 bases removed from V and 9 bases from J, the gap between germline ends came to 16 bases. Germline-derived CDR1 and CDR2 are SEHNR and FQNEAQ (reference sequence). The CDR3 DNA sequence: TGTGCCAGCAGCTGGGGAGACAGAAATGCGCAGTACTTC. Its protein product is CASSWGDRNAQYF.

The chain is built from TRBV10-3 and TRBJ1-3; D call uncertain. Trimming took 2 bases from V and 8 from J, leaving 19 bases between them. Germline V gives CDR1 ENHRY, CDR2 SYGVKD. The CDR3 sequence is 16 residues long. CDR3 protein: CAISELIDNHGYTIYF. In DNA form, the CDR3 reads TGTGCCATCAGTGAGCTTATCGACAACCATGGCTACACCATATATTTT.

The chain couples TRBV5-6 to TRBJ2-7, with 8 bases identical to TRBD1. The germline gives CDR1 SGHDT, CDR2 YYEEEE. V gave up 3 bases and J gave up 2 bases; unmatched junction bases: 10. The CDR3 has 16 amino acids. CDR3 sequence (DNA): TGTGCCAGCAGCTGGGGAACTGGGACAGGAACCTACGAGCAGTACTTC. Its translation: CASSWGTGTGTYEQYF.

This chain uses TRBV5-1 with TRBJ2-7; 11 bases fit TRBD2. CDR1 SGHRS and CDR2 YFSETQ come from the germline V gene. With 1 base clipped from V and 6 bases from J, the junction kept 9 bases outside the gene matches. The CDR3 covers 16 residues. The CDR3 coding sequence is TGCGCCAGCAGCTTGCTTGGGACTAGCGGCATGGGCGAGCAGTACTTC. Protein sequence: CASSLLGTSGMGEQYF.

The CDR3 bases are TGCAGTGCCTACGGACAGGATCAGCCCCAGCATTTT. Its protein product is CSAYGQDQPQHF. The V call is TRBV20-1, the J call TRBJ1-5, with 7 bases aligning to TRBD1. Unmatched junction bases numbered 4, after V lost 6 bases and J lost 5 bases. Germline V lookup: CDR1 DFQATT, CDR2 SNEGSKA (reference sequence). CDR3 length: 12 amino acids.

The chain uses TRBV7-2 and TRBJ1-1; D perhaps matches TRBD1 (5 bases). Germline V gives CDR1 SGHTA, CDR2 FQGNSA. The CDR3 is 16 residues long. The V end lost 6 bases, the J end lost 1 base, and 18 bases lay between the germline ends. CDR3 sequence: CASSEAGRQPNTEAFF. In DNA form, the CDR3 reads TGTGCCAGCAGTGAGGCGGGACGACAACCGAACACTGAAGCTTTCTTT. Looking up the rest from reference TRBV7-2 and TRBJ1-1 gives the full variable domain: GAGVSQSPSNKVTEKGKDVELRCDPISGHTALYWYRQSLGQGLEFLIYFQGNSAPDKSGLPSDRFSAERTGGSVSTLTIQRTQQEDSAVYLCASSEAGRQPNTEAFFGQGTRLTVV.

This clonotype was recorded a few times. This chain uses TRBV6-5 with TRBJ1-6; D gene unclear. The CDR3 has 15 amino acids. Trimming stripped 0 bases from V and 5 bases from J, with 8 bases between. Looked up from germline, CDR1 is MNHEY and CDR2 is SVGAGI. CDR3 nucleotide sequence: TGTGCCAGCAGTTACTCGATCGGACATAATTCACCCCTCCACTTT. The encoded protein is CASSYSIGHNSPLHF.

This clonotype has a count of ten or more. The chain combines TRBV7-9 with TRBJ1-2, with D unresolved. Germline V gene sequence: CDR1 SEHNR, CDR2 FQNEAQ (reference sequence). The CDR3 covers 13 residues. V shed 0 bases and J shed 5 bases, with 7 bases lying between them. DNA for the CDR3: TGTGCCAGCAGCTTAGCGGTGGGATATGGCTACACCTTC. Its protein product is CASSLAVGYGYTF.

The genes are TRBV25-1 and TRBJ2-7; D tentatively fits TRBD1 or TRBD2 (5 bases each). There are 12 residues in the CDR3. Trimming took 7 bases from V and 0 from J, leaving 7 bases between them. Germline loops: CDR1 MGHDK, CDR2 SYGVNS. The CDR3 sequence: CASKGSSYEQYF. The CDR3 coding sequence is TGTGCCAGCAAGGGGAGCTCCTACGAGCAGTACTTC.

In regard to this clonotype: This likely comes from a read error, as the CDR3 has no conserved phenylalanine or tryptophan at its end. For the CDR3, the DNA is TGTGCCAGCAGTTTTCTCCAGGGGAGTTCACCCCTCCACCTT. Translating gives CASSFLQGSSPLHL. The gene calls are TRBV12-3 or TRBV12-4 and TRBJ1-6; a weak D match, TRBD1 (6 bases). Between the trimmed V and J ends, which lost 3 bases and 9 bases, there was a span of 12 bases. CDR3 length equals 14 residues.

This clonotype was recorded at least ten times. The rearrangement uses TRBV15 and TRBJ1-2, with a weak D call TRBD1 (5 bases). Germline CDR1 LNHNV, CDR2 YYDKDF (reference sequence). This CDR3 spans 15 amino acids. With 5 bases removed from V and 6 bases from J, the gap between germline ends came to 19 bases. In DNA form, the CDR3 reads TGTGCCACCAGCGGGGTCCGGCAGGGAGGTGATGGCTACACCTTC. This sequence encodes CATSGVRQGGDGYTF.

The sample holds many counts of this clonotype. The chain links TRBV29-1 to TRBJ1-2; 10 bases are shared with TRBD1. Germline V gene sequence: CDR1 SQVTM, CDR2 ANQGSEA. The CDR3 runs 14 residues. V was clipped by 7 bases and J by 6 bases; unmatched bases: 11. CDR3 region: CSALGQGFKDGYTF. The CDR3 DNA is TGCAGCGCGCTGGGACAGGGGTTTAAGGATGGCTACACCTTC.

This clonotype has just a few counts. The chain employs TRBV10-3 and TRBJ2-5, with D perhaps TRBD1 (6 bases). CDR1 ENHRY and CDR2 SYGVKD come from the germline V gene. There are 13 residues in the CDR3. V dropped 4 bases and J dropped 0 bases, with 6 bases sitting between them. The CDR3 nucleotides are TGTGCCATCAGTGCAGGGGACCAAGAGACCCAGTACTTC. Translated: CAISAGDQETQYF.

Concerning this clonotype itself: The junction departs from germline at one end; a sequencing error may be responsible. The chain has TRBV10-3 and TRBJ1-2; D call uncertain. The CDR3 covers 16 residues. Germline loops: CDR1 ENHRY, CDR2 SYGVKD. The CDR3 loop is CASSYAQQRIGYGYTF. The CDR3 nucleotides are TGTGCCAGCAGTTACGCTCAGCAGAGGATCGGCTATGGCTACACCTTC.

On this clonotype itself: A single base separates this from a much larger clone, so it may be a read error. The chain uses TRBV11-2 and TRBJ1-4, with TRBD1 as a possible D gene (5 bases). The CDR3 sequence is 15 residues long. V lost 5 bases, J lost 4 bases, and 14 bases lay in between. In germline, CDR1 is SGHAT, CDR2 FQNNGV. The CDR3 is CASSPKTVHNEKLFF. The CDR3 DNA is TGTGCCAGCAGCCCTAAGACAGTTCATAATGAAAAACTGTTTTTT.

The rearrangement uses TRBV4-1 and TRBJ1-6; a possible D gene is TRBD1 (5 bases). CDR1 is MGHRA and CDR2 is YSYEKL in the germline V gene. Deletions cut 5 bases from V and 5 bases from J, with 16 bases between. CDR3 length: 16 residues. The CDR3: CASSSMRGRDNSPLHF. In nucleotides, the CDR3 is TGCGCCAGCAGCTCTATGAGGGGTCGGGATAATTCACCCCTCCACTTT.

This clonotype showed up just once. V and J are TRBV29-1 and TRBJ1-2, with 7 nucleotides matching TRBD1. Germline loops: CDR1 SQVTM, CDR2 ANQGSEA. This CDR3 region has 13 residues. V trimming: 1 base; J trimming: 8 bases; junction bases outside the gene matches: 7. The CDR3 spells CSVEVGGNGGYTF. The CDR3 DNA reads TGCAGCGTTGAAGTAGGGGGCAACGGCGGCTACACCTTC.

There are many counts of this clonotype. The rearrangement uses TRBV7-9 and TRBJ2-7; D perhaps matches TRBD2 (6 bases). Germline loops: CDR1 SEHNR, CDR2 FQNEAQ (reference sequence). CDR3 length: 16 residues. Between the trimmed V and J ends, which lost 5 bases and 3 bases, there was a span of 20 bases. This CDR3 is CASSPLGPGVVYEQYF. The CDR3 coding sequence is TGTGCCAGCAGCCCTCTGGGCCCGGGGGTCGTCTACGAGCAGTACTTC.